These T cell receptor beta chains were read from a single sample in a study of early T cells in non-severe SARS-CoV-2 infection. Via MiXCR, TCRdb re-called the 5' RACE reads, giving one row per CDR3 protein. Among more than 65,000 distinct CDR3 sequences, roughly 12% were seen once, and the ten largest hold less than 3.5%. The sequencing used whole blood, collected at baseline. The receptors shown here come from an adult who was a healthcare worker with PCR-confirmed SARS-CoV-2 infection or an uninfected control (not recorded which). CDR3s include the opening cysteine and the closing phenylalanine or tryptophan. A D gene is named only where the DNA matches it firmly. Rows give clone size only sometimes, using once, few, many, or a class for an expanded clone.

abundance | d_gene | j_gene | v_gene | CDR3aa | CDR3nt
many | TRBD1 | TRBJ2-6 | TRBV11-2 | CASSLFRDRNSGANVLTF | TGTGCCAGCAGCCTCTTCCGGGACAGAAACTCTGGGGCCAACGTCCTGACTTTC
few | - | TRBJ1-5 | TRBV10-3 | CAIAQTNQPQHF | TGTGCCATCGCGCAGACAAATCAGCCCCAGCATTTT
few | - | TRBJ2-3 | TRBV28 | CASSLEGISTDTQYF | TGTGCCAGCAGTTTGGAGGGTATAAGCACAGATACGCAGTATTTT
- | - | TRBJ1-2 | TRBV27 | CASSLSNRAYGYTF | TGTGCCAGCAGTTTATCGAATAGGGCCTATGGCTACACCTTC
few | - | TRBJ2-5 | TRBV12-3/TRBV12-4 | CASSFLAQETQYF | TGTGCCAGCAGTTTTCTAGCCCAAGAGACCCAGTACTTC
- | - | TRBJ2-5 | TRBV6-6 | CASKRTDRQETQYF | TGTGCCAGCAAAAGGACAGACCGCCAAGAGACCCAGTACTTC
many | TRBD1 | TRBJ1-5 | TRBV7-4 | CASSPARTGGGRTCYQPQHF | TGTGCCAGCAGCCCGGCGCGGACAGGGGGTGGCCGAACTTGCTATCAGCCCCAGCATTTT
few | TRBD1 | TRBJ2-3 | TRBV27 | CAASGGGTDTQYF | TGTGCCGCCTCAGGGGGAGGCACAGATACGCAGTATTTT
few | - | TRBJ1-1 | TRBV12-3/TRBV12-4 | CASSLSGQSNTEAFF | TGTGCCAGCAGTTTAAGTGGGCAGTCGAACACTGAAGCTTTCTTT
few | - | TRBJ2-3 | TRBV2 | CASGDGQAGTDTQYF | TGTGCCAGCGGTGACGGACAGGCGGGGACAGATACGCAGTATTTT
few | TRBD1 | TRBJ2-7 | TRBV15 | CATSRDRVYEQYF | TGTGCCACCAGCAGGGACAGGGTCTACGAGCAGTACTTC
many | - | TRBJ2-1 | TRBV28 | CASISGVSYNEQFF | TGTGCCAGCATTTCAGGGGTCTCCTACAATGAGCAGTTCTTC
- | TRBD2 | TRBJ2-3 | TRBV3-1 | CASSRPSLAGGRTDTQYF | TGTGCCAGCAGCCGCCCAAGCCTAGCGGGGGGGCGAACAGATACGCAGTATTTT
- | TRBD1 | TRBJ1-1 | TRBV11-2 | CASSLVRDREAFF | TGTGCCAGCAGCTTAGTACGGGACAGGGAAGCTTTCTTT
many | - | TRBJ1-6 | TRBV5-6 | CASSLYGGTSPLHF | TGTGCCAGCAGCTTGTATGGGGGTACTTCACCCCTCCACTTT
few | - | TRBJ2-3 | TRBV5-4 | CASSQVTSTDTQYF | TGTGCCAGCAGCCAAGTTACTAGCACAGATACGCAGTATTTT
few | - | TRBJ2-2 | TRBV5-1 | CASSTSNTGELFF | TGCGCCAGCAGCACCAGTAACACCGGGGAGCTGTTTTTT
- | - | TRBJ2-1 | TRBV28 | CASGKREQFF | TGTGCCAGCGGGAAACGAGAGCAGTTCTTC
many | - | TRBJ2-5 | TRBV29-1 | CSHKTGQETQYF | TGCAGCCATAAGACAGGTCAAGAGACCCAGTACTTC
- | - | TRBJ2-3 | TRBV10-2 | CASSEGVGGDTQYF | TGCGCCAGCAGTGAGGGGGTAGGTGGAGATACGCAGTATTTT